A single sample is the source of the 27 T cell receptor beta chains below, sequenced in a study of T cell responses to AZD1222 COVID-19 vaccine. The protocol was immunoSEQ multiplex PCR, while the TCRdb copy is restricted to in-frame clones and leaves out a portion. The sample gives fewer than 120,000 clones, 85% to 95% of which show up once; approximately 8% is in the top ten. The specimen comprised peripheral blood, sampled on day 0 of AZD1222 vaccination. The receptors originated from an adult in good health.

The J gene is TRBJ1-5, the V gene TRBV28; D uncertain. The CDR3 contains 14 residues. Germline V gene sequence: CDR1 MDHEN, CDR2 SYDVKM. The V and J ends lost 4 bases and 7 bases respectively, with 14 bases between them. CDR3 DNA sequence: TGTGCCAGCAGTTGGTCCCGGGTTGGGCAGCCCCAGCATTTT. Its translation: CASSWSRVGQPQHF.

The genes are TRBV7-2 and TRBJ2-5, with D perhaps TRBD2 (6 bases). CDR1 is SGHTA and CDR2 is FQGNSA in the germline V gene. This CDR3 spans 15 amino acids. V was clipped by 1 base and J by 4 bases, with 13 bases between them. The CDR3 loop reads CASSLGQWRGETQYF. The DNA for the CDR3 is TGTGCCAGCAGCTTAGGTCAATGGCGGGGAGAGACCCAGTACTTC.

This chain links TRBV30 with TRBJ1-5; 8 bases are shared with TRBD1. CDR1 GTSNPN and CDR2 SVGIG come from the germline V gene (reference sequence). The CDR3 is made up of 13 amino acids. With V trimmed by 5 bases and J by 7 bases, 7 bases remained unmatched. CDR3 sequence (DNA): TGTGCCTGGGCCCGGACAGGGATGCAGCCCCAGCATTTT. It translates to CAWARTGMQPQHF.

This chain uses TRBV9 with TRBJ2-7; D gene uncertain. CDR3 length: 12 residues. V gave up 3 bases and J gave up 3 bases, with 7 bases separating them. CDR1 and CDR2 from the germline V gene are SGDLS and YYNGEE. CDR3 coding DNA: TGTGCCAGCAGCGGCCCTAGCTACGAGCAGTACTTC. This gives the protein CASSGPSYEQYF.

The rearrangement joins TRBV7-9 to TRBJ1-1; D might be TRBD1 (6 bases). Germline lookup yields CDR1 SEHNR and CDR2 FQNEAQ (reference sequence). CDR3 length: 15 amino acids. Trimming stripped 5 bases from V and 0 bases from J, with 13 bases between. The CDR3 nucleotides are TGTGCCAGCAGCCCTCGATCAGGGGTGAACACTGAAGCTTTCTTT. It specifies CASSPRSGVNTEAFF. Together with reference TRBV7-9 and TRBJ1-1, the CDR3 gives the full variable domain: DTGVSQNPRHKITKRGQNVTFRCDPISEHNRLYWYRQTLGQGPEFLTYFQNEAQLEKSRLLSDRFSAERPKGSFSTLEIQRTEQGDSAMYLCASSPRSGVNTEAFFGQGTRLTVV.

DNA of the CDR3: TGTGCCAGCAAAGACAGGGCCCCTACCGGGGAGCTGTTTTTT. Translating it yields CASKDRAPTGELFF. The chain links TRBV6-4 to TRBJ2-2, with 7 nucleotides matching TRBD1. In germline, CDR1 is MRHNA, CDR2 SNTAGT. The CDR3 runs to 14 residues. V lost 7 bases and J lost 5; bases outside the gene matches: 7.

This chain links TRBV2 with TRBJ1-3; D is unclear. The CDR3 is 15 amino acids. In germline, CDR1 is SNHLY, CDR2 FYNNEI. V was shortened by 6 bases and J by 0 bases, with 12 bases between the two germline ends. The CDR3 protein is CASSADSNSGNTIYF. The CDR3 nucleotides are TGTGCCAGCAGCGCGGACTCAAACTCTGGAAACACCATATATTTT.

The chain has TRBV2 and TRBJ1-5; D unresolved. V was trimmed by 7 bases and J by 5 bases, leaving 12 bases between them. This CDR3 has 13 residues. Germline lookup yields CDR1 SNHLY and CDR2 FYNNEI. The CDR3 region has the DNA TGTGCCAGCAAGGGCTCGTTTGATCAGCCCCAGCATTTT. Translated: CASKGSFDQPQHF.

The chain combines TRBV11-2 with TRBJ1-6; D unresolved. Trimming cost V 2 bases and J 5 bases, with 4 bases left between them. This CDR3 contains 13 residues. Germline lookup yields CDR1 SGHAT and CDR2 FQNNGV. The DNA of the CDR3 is TGTGCCAGCAGCTTATCGGATAATTCACCCCTCCACTTT. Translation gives CASSLSDNSPLHF.

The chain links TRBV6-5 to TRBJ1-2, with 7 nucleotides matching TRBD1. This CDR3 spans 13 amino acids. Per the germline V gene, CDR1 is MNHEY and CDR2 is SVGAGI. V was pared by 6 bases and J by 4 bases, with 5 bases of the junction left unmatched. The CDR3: CASRTGTAYGYTF. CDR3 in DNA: TGTGCCAGCAGGACCGGGACAGCCTATGGCTACACCTTC.

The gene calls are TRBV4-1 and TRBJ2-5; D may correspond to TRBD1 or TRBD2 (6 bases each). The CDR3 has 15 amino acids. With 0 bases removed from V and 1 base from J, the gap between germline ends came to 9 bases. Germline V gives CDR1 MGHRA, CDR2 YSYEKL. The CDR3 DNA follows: TGCGCCAGCAGCCAAGAGTCGGGGGCCCAAGAGACCCAGTACTTC. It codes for CASSQESGAQETQYF.

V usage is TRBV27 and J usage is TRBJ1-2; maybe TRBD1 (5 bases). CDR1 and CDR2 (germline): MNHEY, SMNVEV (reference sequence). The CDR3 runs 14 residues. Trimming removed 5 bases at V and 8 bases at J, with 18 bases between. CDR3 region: CASSTAGTAIGYTF. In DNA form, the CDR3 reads TGTGCCAGCAGTACAGCCGGGACGGCCATCGGCTACACCTTC.

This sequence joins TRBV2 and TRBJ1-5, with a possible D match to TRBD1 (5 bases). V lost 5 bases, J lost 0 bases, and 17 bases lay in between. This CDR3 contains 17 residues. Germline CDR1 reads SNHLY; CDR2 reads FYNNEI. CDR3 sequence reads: CASSSSGGAYSNQPQHF. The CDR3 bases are TGTGCCAGCAGTTCCAGTGGTGGGGCTTATAGCAATCAGCCCCAGCATTTT.

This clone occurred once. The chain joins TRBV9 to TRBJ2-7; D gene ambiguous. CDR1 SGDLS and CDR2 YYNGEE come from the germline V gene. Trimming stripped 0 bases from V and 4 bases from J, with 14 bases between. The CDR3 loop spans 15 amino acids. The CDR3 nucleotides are TGTGCCAGCAGCGTAGCGGACGGGTTACTTTACGAGCAGTACTTC. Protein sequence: CASSVADGLLYEQYF.

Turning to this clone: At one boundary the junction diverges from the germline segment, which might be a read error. CDR3 loop: CASSLGDYQEAQYF. DNA for the CDR3: TGTGCCAGCAGCTTGGGAGACTACCAAGAGGCCCAGTACTTC. The chain uses TRBV13 and TRBJ2-5; the D gene is possibly TRBD2 (5 bases). Germline V gene lookup returns CDR1 PRHDT and CDR2 FYEKMQ (reference sequence). CDR3 length equals 14 residues.

As DNA, the CDR3 is TGTGCCAGCAGCTCCATTAGTGTACCTGCAGGGGTGACTGAAGCTTTCTTT. It specifies CASSSISVPAGVTEAFF. J is TRBJ1-1 and V is TRBV7-6; a possible D gene is TRBD1 (6 bases). CDR1 and CDR2 (germline): SGHVS, FNYEAQ. The length of the CDR3 is 17 residues. The V end lost 4 bases, the J end lost 5 bases, and 23 bases lay between the germline ends.

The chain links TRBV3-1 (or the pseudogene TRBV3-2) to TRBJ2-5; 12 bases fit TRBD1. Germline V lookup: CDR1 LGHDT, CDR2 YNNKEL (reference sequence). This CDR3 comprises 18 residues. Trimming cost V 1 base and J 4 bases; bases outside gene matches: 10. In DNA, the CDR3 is TGTGCCAGCAGCCAAGGGAACCCGGGACAGGGGGCGTTAGAGACCCAGTACTTC. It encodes CASSQGNPGQGALETQYF.

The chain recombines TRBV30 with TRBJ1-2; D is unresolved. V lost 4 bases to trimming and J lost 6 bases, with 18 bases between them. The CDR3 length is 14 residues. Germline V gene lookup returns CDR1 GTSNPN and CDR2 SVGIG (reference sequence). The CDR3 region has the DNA TGTGCCTGGACCCCCCCCAGCCGGTCCCATGGCTACACCTTC. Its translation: CAWTPPSRSHGYTF.

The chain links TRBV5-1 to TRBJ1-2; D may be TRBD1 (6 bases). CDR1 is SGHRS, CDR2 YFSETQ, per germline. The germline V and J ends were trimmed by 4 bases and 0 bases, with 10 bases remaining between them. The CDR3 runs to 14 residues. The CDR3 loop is CASSPGQPNYGYTF. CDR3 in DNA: TGCGCCAGCAGCCCGGGACAACCTAACTATGGCTACACCTTC. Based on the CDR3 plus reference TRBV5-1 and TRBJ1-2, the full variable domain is KAGVTQTPRYLIKTRGQQVTLSCSPISGHRSVSWYQQTPGQGLQFLFEYFSETQRNKGNFPGRFSGRQFSNSRSEMNVSTLELGDSALYLCASSPGQPNYGYTFGSGTRLTVV.

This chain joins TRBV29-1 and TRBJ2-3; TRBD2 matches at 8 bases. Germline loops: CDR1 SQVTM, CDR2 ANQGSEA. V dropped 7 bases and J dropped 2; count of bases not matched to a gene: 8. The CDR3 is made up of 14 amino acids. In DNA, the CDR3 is TGCAGCGCCCTGACGGGGGGGAACACAGATACGCAGTATTTT. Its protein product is CSALTGGNTDTQYF.

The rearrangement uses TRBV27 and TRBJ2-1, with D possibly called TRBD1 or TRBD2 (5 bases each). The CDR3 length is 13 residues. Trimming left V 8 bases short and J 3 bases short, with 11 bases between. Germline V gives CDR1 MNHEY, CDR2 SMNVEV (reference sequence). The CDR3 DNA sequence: TGTGCCAGCCGCCGGGACCACTACAATGAGCAGTTCTTC. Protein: CASRRDHYNEQFF.

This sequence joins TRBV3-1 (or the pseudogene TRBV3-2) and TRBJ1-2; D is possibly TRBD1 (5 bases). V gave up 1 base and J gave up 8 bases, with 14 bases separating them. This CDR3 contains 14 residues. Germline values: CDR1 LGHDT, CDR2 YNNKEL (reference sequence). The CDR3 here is CASSQVLRAGGYTF. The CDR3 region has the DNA TGTGCCAGCAGCCAAGTCCTCAGGGCTGGCGGCTACACCTTC.

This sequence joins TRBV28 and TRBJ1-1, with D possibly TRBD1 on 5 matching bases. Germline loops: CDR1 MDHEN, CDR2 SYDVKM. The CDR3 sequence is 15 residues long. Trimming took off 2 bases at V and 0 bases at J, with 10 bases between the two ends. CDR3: CASSLRDPLNTEAFF. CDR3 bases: TGTGCCAGCAGTTTACGGGACCCCCTGAACACTGAAGCTTTCTTT.

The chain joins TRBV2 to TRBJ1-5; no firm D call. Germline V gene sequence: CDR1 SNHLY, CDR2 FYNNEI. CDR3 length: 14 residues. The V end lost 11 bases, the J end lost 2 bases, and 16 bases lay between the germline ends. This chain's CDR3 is CAGQAAAGNQPQHF. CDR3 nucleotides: TGTGCCGGTCAGGCGGCGGCGGGCAATCAGCCCCAGCATTTT.

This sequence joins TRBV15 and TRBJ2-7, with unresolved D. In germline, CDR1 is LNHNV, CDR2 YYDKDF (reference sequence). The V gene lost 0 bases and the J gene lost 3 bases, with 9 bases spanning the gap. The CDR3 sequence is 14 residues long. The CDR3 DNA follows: TGTGCCACCAGCAGAGATCTAGGGAACTACGAGCAGTACTTC. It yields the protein CATSRDLGNYEQYF.

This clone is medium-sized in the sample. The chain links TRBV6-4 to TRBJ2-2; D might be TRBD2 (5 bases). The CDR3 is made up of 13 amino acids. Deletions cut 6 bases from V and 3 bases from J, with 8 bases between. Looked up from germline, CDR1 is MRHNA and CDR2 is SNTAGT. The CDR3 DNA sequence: TGTGCCAGCAGCCACGGGGACACCGGGGAGCTGTTTTTT. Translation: CASSHGDTGELFF.

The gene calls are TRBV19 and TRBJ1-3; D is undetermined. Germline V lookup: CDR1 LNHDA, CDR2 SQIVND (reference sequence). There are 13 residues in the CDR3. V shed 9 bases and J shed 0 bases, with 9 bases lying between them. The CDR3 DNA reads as TGTGCCAGCTGCATGGGCTCTGGAAACACCATATATTTT. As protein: CASCMGSGNTIYF.